This T cell receptor beta chain was found in a study of T cell responses to AZD1222 COVID-19 vaccine. The study, taken as a whole, reports: Clonal diversity may have been underestimated, and the donors were mostly white British, with more females than males. Following two doses of AZD1222, Spike-specific TCR breadth and depth rose.

With regard to this clone: The antigen remains undetermined.

Assay: immunoSEQ multiplex PCR; the TCRdb copy retains only in-frame clones and omits some. The sample lists 100,000 to 150,000 clones; roughly 88% were seen once. This CDR3 region has 14 residues. Germline trimming cut 1 base from V and 3 bases from J; bases unmatched to any gene: 2. Germline CDR1 MNHEY, CDR2 SMNVEV (reference sequence). The rearrangement uses TRBV27 and TRBJ2-7, with 8 bases identical to TRBD1. Sequencing used peripheral blood, obtained on day 0 of AZD1222 vaccination. This TCR was recovered from an adult in good health. The CDR3 here is CASSLLGQGYEQYF. The CDR3 DNA is TGTGCCAGCAGTTTATTAGGACAGGGCTACGAGCAGTACTTC.